Given below is one T cell receptor (beta chain) in context. The data were obtained in a study of blood T cell repertoires in COVID-19. About the research overall: The study drew acute and convalescent COVID-19 samples from the United States, Italy and Spain. PBMCs, B-cell-depleted T cells, or T cells were the source of the cDNA or gDNA that made up the material.

Only in-frame clones appear in the TCRdb table, and some are missing; sequencing was by immunoSEQ multiplex PCR. The sample includes about 220,000 clones, 82% of them seen just once. This CDR3 contains 18 residues. V lost 4 bases and J lost 5; bases outside the gene matches: 17. The germline V gene encodes CDR1 LGHNA and CDR2 YSLEER. Recruitment covered over 20 US areas and drew participants whose ages spanned about 18 to 89 years. The clonotype was recovered from an older woman who had recovered from COVID-19. The sequenced material came from PBMCs or T cells enriched from blood (not recorded which). The chain has TRBV4-3 and TRBJ2-5; TRBD1 matches 9 bases. CDR3 DNA sequence: TGCGCCAGCAGCCTCAGCGCGTCCGGGACAGGGTTTGGGGAGACCCAGTACTTC. This translates into CASSLSASGTGFGETQYF.